The present T cell receptor (beta chain) was sequenced within a study of T cell responses to AZD1222 COVID-19 vaccine. Generated by immunoSEQ multiplex PCR, the TCRdb table keeps only in-frame clones and is missing some. The sample includes more than 30,000 clones, about 89% of them seen just once. Looked up from germline, CDR1 is MNHEY and CDR2 is SVGAGI. V was clipped by 0 bases and J by 7 bases, with 6 bases between them. CDR3 length equals 12 residues. This clone appeared a few times. Antigen specificity is unknown. General observations from the study: White British donors predominated, females outnumbered males, and clonal diversity was possibly underestimated.

The chain uses TRBV6-5 and TRBJ1-1; D not certain. Sequences were derived from peripheral blood, sampled on day 0 of AZD1222 vaccination. This sequence originates from an adult in good health. The CDR3 nucleotides are TGTGCCAGCAGTTACTCAGGAGGTGAAGCTTTCTTT. Translated: CASSYSGGEAFF.